Each of the 19 T cell receptor beta chains below was sequenced from the same sample in a study of identical twins. From the 5' RACE reads, TCRdb called clonotypes with MiXCR, one entry per CDR3 protein. The sample lists more than 600,000 distinct CDR3 sequences, 18% occurring once. The sample was also reused in another study, on T cells expressing NK-cell markers.

Sequencing was performed on PBMCs. Source of these receptors: a young woman in good health.

The chain is built from TRBV20-1 and TRBJ2-7; D possibly corresponds to TRBD1 (6 bases). This CDR3 spans 14 amino acids. Trimming pared 6 bases from V and 5 bases from J, leaving 20 bases between. From germline, CDR1 is DFQATT and CDR2 SNEGSKA (reference sequence). The CDR3 loop is CSAAAGAAFHEQYF. The CDR3 coding sequence is TGCAGTGCGGCCGCAGGGGCTGCTTTCCACGAGCAGTACTTC.

The chain combines TRBV29-1 with TRBJ2-1; TRBD2 is a possible D gene (6 bases). In germline, CDR1 is SQVTM, CDR2 ANQGSEA. Between the trimmed V and J ends, which lost 4 bases and 6 bases, there was a span of 16 bases. The CDR3 covers 14 residues. As DNA, the CDR3 is TGCAGCGTTGGCCGACTAGGGAAGATCAATGAGCAGTTCTTC. Its translation: CSVGRLGKINEQFF.

This clonotype was counted a few times. The limits of the CDR3 on the DNA are not certain, so only TCRdb's listed CDR3 is given. The chain recombines TRBV12-3 or TRBV12-4 with TRBJ2-1; TRBD1 is the table's D call and was not checked against the DNA. The CDR3 contains 13 residues when both ends are counted. This CDR3 is CASTLLGTGEQFF.

Many counts were recorded for this clonotype. The genes are TRBV12-3 or TRBV12-4 and TRBJ1-3; 7 nucleotides align to TRBD1. V was pared by 6 bases and J by 0 bases, with 11 bases of the junction left unmatched. This CDR3 region has 17 residues. CDR3 sequence: CASSHRQGFNSGNTIYF. Written as DNA, the CDR3 is TGTGCCAGCAGCCACCGACAGGGCTTCAACTCTGGAAACACCATATATTTT.

This clonotype was detected only a few times. V and J are TRBV6-1 and TRBJ2-5; D is possibly TRBD1 or TRBD2 (5 bases each). This CDR3 has 13 residues. The V end lost 6 bases, the J end lost 1 base, and 9 bases lay between the germline ends. Germline V gene sequence: CDR1 MNHNS, CDR2 SASEGT. The CDR3 is CASRTGAQETQYF. CDR3 sequence (DNA): TGTGCCAGCAGAACCGGGGCCCAAGAGACCCAGTACTTC.

This clonotype was seen only a few times. The V and J genes are TRBV20-1 and TRBJ2-5; no clear D gene. The CDR3 sequence is 14 residues long. Trimming cost V 5 bases and J 0 bases, with 13 bases left between them. CDR1 is DFQATT and CDR2 is SNEGSKA in the germline V gene (reference sequence). For the CDR3, the DNA is TGCAGTGCTCGGGCCCCAATTGACCAAGAGACCCAGTACTTC. Amino acid sequence: CSARAPIDQETQYF.

V and J are TRBV12-3 or TRBV12-4 and TRBJ2-1, with 11 bases identical to TRBD2. V lost 7 bases to trimming and J lost 4 bases; unmatched junction nucleotides: 6. This CDR3 is 15 amino acids long. The CDR3 bases are TGTGCCAGCAACCTAGCGGGGGGCCCGTACAATGAGCAGTTCTTC. The encoded protein is CASNLAGGPYNEQFF.

This clonotype was seen ten or more times. The chain uses TRBV6-5 and TRBJ1-1, with D hard to call. This CDR3 is built from 14 residues. In germline, CDR1 is MNHEY, CDR2 SVGAGI. V was cut by 2 bases and J by 1 base, with 8 bases left in between. The CDR3 spells CASSYGLGNTEAFF. Written as DNA, the CDR3 is TGTGCCAGCAGTTACGGGCTCGGGAACACTGAAGCTTTCTTT.

V and J are TRBV10-3 and TRBJ2-5; D is possibly TRBD2 (6 bases). This CDR3 is 14 amino acids long. Germline V gives CDR1 ENHRY, CDR2 SYGVKD. Trimming took 6 bases from V and 5 from J, leaving 16 bases between them. CDR3 coding DNA: TGTGCCATCAGCCTGGGACTCCTCCGGGAGACCCAGTACTTC. It is translated as CAISLGLLRETQYF.

The V and J genes are TRBV5-1 and TRBJ2-7, with TRBD2 matching over 8 bases. V lost 4 bases to trimming and J lost 0 bases; unmatched junction nucleotides: 12. The CDR3 sequence is 17 residues long. Germline V CDR1 and CDR2: SGHRS, YFSETQ. The CDR3: CASSPPGAGALSYEQYF. The CDR3 nucleotides read TGCGCCAGCAGCCCCCCCGGAGCGGGGGCCCTCTCCTACGAGCAGTACTTC.

The chain employs TRBV29-1 and TRBJ2-3; 14 nucleotides match TRBD2. This CDR3 is 16 amino acids long. V gave up 6 bases and J gave up 3 bases; unmatched junction bases: 8. Germline CDR1 and CDR2: SQVTM and ANQGSEA. The CDR3 DNA reads as TGCAGCGTCCTCACCGGGACTAGCGGGGGTACAGATACGCAGTATTTT. This encodes CSVLTGTSGGTDTQYF.

This clonotype was found a few times. This chain links TRBV3-1 with TRBJ2-5, with D perhaps matching TRBD1 or TRBD2 (5 bases each). The CDR3 extends over 16 amino acids. Deletions cut 1 base from V and 4 bases from J, with 16 bases between. CDR1 is LGHDT and CDR2 is YNNKEL in the germline V gene (reference sequence). The CDR3 region is CASSQGLPGPSETQYF. For the CDR3, the DNA is TGTGCCAGCAGCCAAGGCCTCCCGGGACCATCAGAGACCCAGTACTTC.

This chain joins TRBV6-2 or TRBV6-3 and TRBJ1-1, with a weak D call TRBD1 (5 bases). The CDR3 is 13 residues long. Germline CDR1 reads MNHEY; CDR2 reads SVGEGT. Trimming took off 0 bases at V and 4 bases at J, with 6 bases between the two ends. DNA of the CDR3: TGTGCCAGCAGTTACTCGGGGCCCACTGAAGCTTTCTTT. Translation: CASSYSGPTEAFF.

This clonotype came up a few times. The CDR3 nucleotides are TGCAGCGTTGAAGGGGCCGGGACTAGCGGATACAATGAGCAGTTCTTC. This translates into CSVEGAGTSGYNEQFF. The J gene is TRBJ2-1, the V gene TRBV29-1; TRBD2 matches 11 bases. Looked up from germline, CDR1 is SQVTM and CDR2 is ANQGSEA. The trim removed 1 base at V and 4 bases at J, leaving 6 bases unmatched. The CDR3 length is 16 residues.

This clonotype was counted between two and nine times. The chain has TRBV3-1 and TRBJ1-1; possibly TRBD1 for D (6 bases). V lost 3 bases to trimming and J lost 3 bases, with 14 bases between them. The germline V gene encodes CDR1 LGHDT and CDR2 YNNKEL (reference sequence). The CDR3 length is 15 residues. CDR3 region: CASSQVQGGDTEAFF. In DNA, the CDR3 is TGTGCCAGCAGCCAGGTACAGGGAGGGGACACTGAAGCTTTCTTT.

There are a few counts of this clonotype. The chain joins TRBV10-2 to TRBJ2-1; D may correspond to TRBD1 or TRBD2 (5 bases each). Trimming removed 2 bases from V and 3 bases from J, with 14 bases in between. CDR1 and CDR2 (germline): WSHSY, SAAADI. This CDR3 has 16 amino acids. CDR3 DNA: TGCGCCAGCAGTGAGGACGCGTGGGGGTACTACAATGAGCAGTTCTTC. This gives the protein CASSEDAWGYYNEQFF.

The rearrangement uses TRBV7-9 and TRBJ2-3, with no clear D. This CDR3 contains 17 residues. The germline CDR1 and CDR2 sequences are SEHNR and FQNEAQ (reference sequence). Trimming stripped 1 base from V and 2 bases from J, with 16 bases between. The CDR3 here is CASSLVEGPPFTDTQYF. The CDR3 region has the DNA TGTGCCAGCAGCTTAGTGGAAGGACCTCCTTTCACAGATACGCAGTATTTT.

This chain uses TRBV5-4 with TRBJ1-4, with D possibly TRBD1 on 6 matching bases. The CDR3 loop spans 15 amino acids. The V and J ends lost 5 bases and 1 base respectively, with 12 bases between them. Germline V gives CDR1 SGHNT, CDR2 YYREEE (reference sequence). The CDR3 nucleotides read TGTGCCAGCAGGTACTCGACAGGAACTAATGAAAAACTGTTTTTT. Residues: CASRYSTGTNEKLFF.

V gene TRBV20-1 combines with J gene TRBJ1-5, with D maybe TRBD1 (5 bases). Trimming removed 5 bases at V and 6 bases at J, with 11 bases between. The germline V gene encodes CDR1 DFQATT and CDR2 SNEGSKA (reference sequence). CDR3 size: 12 residues. The CDR3 DNA sequence: TGCAGTGCTCAGAGTGGGGGTCAGCCCCAGCATTTT. It translates to CSAQSGGQPQHF.